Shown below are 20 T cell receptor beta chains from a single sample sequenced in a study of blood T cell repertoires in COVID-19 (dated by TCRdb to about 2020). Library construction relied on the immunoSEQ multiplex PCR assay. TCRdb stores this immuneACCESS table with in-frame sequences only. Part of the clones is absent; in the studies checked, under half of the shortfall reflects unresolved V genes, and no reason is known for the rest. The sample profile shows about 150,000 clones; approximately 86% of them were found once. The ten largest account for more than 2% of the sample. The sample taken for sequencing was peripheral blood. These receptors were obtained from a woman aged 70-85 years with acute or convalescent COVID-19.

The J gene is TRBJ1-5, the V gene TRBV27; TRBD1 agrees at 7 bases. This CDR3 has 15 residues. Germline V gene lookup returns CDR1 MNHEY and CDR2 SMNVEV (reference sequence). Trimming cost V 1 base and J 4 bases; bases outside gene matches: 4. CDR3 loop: CASSLYRGLNQPQHF. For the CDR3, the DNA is TGTGCCAGCAGTTTATACAGGGGATTAAATCAGCCCCAGCATTTT.

The CDR3 DNA follows: TGTGCCAGCAGCCCCGGACTACGAAGCACGGCCGGGGAGCTGTTTTTT. Its translation: CASSPGLRSTAGELFF. The rearrangement uses TRBV2 and TRBJ2-2, with D maybe TRBD2 (6 bases). CDR3 length: 16 residues. Trimming shortened V by 6 bases and J by 6 bases, and 20 bases separated the two germline ends. The germline V gene encodes CDR1 SNHLY and CDR2 FYNNEI. Drawing the rest from reference TRBV2 and TRBJ2-2, the complete variable domain is EPEVTQTPSHQVTQMGQEVILRCVPISNHLYFYWYRQILGQKVEFLVSFYNNEISEKSEIFDDQFSVERPDGSNFTLKIRSTKLEDSAMYFCASSPGLRSTAGELFFGEGSRLTVL.

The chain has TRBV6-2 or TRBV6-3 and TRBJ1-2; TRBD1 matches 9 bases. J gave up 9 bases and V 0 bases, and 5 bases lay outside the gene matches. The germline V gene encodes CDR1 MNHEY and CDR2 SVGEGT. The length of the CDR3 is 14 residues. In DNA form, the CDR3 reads TGTGCCAGCAGTTACTCCGGGACAGGGCCTAGCTACACCTTC. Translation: CASSYSGTGPSYTF.

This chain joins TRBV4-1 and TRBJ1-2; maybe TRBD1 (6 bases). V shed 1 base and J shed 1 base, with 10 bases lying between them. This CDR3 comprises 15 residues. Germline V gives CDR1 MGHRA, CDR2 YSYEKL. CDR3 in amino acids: CASSQGTVVNYGYTF. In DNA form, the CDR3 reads TGCGCCAGCAGCCAAGGGACAGTAGTTAACTATGGCTACACCTTC.

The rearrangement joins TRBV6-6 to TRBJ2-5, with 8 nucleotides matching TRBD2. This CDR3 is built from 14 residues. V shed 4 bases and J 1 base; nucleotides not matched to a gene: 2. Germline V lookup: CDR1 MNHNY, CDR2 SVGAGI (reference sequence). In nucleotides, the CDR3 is TGTGCCAGCAGTTCGCGGGGGGCCCAAGAGACCCAGTACTTC. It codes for CASSSRGAQETQYF.

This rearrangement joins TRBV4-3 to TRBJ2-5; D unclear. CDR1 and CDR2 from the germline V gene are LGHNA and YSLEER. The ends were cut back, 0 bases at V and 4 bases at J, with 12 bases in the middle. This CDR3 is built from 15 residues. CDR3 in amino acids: CASSQDGSGRETQYF. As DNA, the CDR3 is TGCGCCAGCAGCCAAGATGGCTCGGGTAGAGAGACCCAGTACTTC.

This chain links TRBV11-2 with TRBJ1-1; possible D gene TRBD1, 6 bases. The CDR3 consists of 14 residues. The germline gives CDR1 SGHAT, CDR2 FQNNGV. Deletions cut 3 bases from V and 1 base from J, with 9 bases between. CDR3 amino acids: CASSFTGSNTEAFF. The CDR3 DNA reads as TGTGCCAGCAGCTTTACAGGGTCGAACACTGAAGCTTTCTTT.

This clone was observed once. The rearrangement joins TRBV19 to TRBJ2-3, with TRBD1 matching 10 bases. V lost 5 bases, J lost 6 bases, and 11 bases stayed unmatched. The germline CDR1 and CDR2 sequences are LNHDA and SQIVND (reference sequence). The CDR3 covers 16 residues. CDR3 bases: TGTGCCAGTAGTCTTATCCCGGGACAGGGGTCGGATACGCAGTATTTT. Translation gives CASSLIPGQGSDTQYF. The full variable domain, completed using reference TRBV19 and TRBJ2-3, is DGGITQSPKYLFRKEGQNVTLSCEQNLNHDAMYWYRQDPGQGLRLIYYSQIVNDFQKGDIAEGYSVSREKKESFPLTVTSAQKNPTAFYLCASSLIPGQGSDTQYFGPGTRLTVL.

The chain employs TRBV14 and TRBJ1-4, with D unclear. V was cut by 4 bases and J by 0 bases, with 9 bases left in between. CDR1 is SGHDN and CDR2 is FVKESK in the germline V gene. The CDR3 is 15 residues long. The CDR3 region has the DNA TGTGCCAGCAGCCCACTACGTGCAACTAATGAAAAACTGTTTTTT. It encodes CASSPLRATNEKLFF.

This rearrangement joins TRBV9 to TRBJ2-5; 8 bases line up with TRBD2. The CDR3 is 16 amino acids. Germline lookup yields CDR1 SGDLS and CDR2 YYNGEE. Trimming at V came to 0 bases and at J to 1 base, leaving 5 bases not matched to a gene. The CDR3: CASSVGIAGPQETQYF. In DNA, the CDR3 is TGTGCCAGCAGCGTAGGGATAGCGGGGCCCCAAGAGACCCAGTACTTC.

CDR3 DNA: TGTGCCAGCATTACCCTGACAGCGTATACCATGAATGAAAAACTGTTTTTT. Residues: CASITLTAYTMNEKLFF. The rearrangement uses TRBV6-4 and TRBJ1-4; a possible D gene is TRBD1 (5 bases). Trimming took 7 bases from V and 5 from J, leaving 23 bases between them. This CDR3 has 17 residues. From germline, CDR1 is MRHNA and CDR2 SNTAGT.

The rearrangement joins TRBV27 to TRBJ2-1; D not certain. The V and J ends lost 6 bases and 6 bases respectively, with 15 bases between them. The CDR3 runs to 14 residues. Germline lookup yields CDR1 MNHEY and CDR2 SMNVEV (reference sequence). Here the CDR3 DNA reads TGTGCCAGCAGCGCCTCGCGTCTTTCCAATGAGCAGTTCTTC. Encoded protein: CASSASRLSNEQFF.

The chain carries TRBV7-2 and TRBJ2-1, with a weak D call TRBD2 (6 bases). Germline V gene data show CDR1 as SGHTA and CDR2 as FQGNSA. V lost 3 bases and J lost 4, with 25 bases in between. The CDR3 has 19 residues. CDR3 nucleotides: TGTGCCAGCAGCTTTAAGAGGCCGGCCCAGCTGGGACTTTACAATGAGCAGTTCTTC. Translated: CASSFKRPAQLGLYNEQFF. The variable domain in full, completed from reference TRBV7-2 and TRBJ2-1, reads GAGVSQSPSNKVTEKGKDVELRCDPISGHTALYWYRQSLGQGLEFLIYFQGNSAPDKSGLPSDRFSAERTGGSVSTLTIQRTQQEDSAVYLCASSFKRPAQLGLYNEQFFGPGTRLTVL.

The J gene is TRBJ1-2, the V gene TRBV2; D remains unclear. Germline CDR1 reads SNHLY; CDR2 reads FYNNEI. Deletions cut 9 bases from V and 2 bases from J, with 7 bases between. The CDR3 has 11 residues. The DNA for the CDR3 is TGTGCCAGGAAACAGAACTATGGCTACACCTTC. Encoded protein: CARKQNYGYTF. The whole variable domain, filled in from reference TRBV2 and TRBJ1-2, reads EPEVTQTPSHQVTQMGQEVILRCVPISNHLYFYWYRQILGQKVEFLVSFYNNEISEKSEIFDDQFSVERPDGSNFTLKIRSTKLEDSAMYFCARKQNYGYTFGSGTRLTVV.

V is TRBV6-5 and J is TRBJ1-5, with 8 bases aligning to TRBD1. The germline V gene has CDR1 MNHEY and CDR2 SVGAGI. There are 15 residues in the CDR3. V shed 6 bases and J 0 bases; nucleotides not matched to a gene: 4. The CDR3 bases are TGTGCCAGCAGCGGGACAGGATATAGCAATCAGCCCCAGCATTTT. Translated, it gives CASSGTGYSNQPQHF.

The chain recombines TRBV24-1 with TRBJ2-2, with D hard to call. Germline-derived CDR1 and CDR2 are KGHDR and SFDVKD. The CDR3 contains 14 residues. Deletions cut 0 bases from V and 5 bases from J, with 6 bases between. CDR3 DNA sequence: TGTGCCACCAGTGATTTGGGCAGGACCGGGGAGCTGTTTTTT. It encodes CATSDLGRTGELFF.

The chain's CDR3 is CASSKDRTSGGFNTYNEQFF. The CDR3 DNA reads as TGTGCCAGCAGCAAAGACCGGACTAGCGGGGGGTTTAATACCTACAATGAGCAGTTCTTC. The chain couples TRBV21-1 to TRBJ2-1; the table names TRBD2, a call not compared with the DNA. TRBV21-1 is labeled a pseudogene. The CDR3 has 20 amino acids.

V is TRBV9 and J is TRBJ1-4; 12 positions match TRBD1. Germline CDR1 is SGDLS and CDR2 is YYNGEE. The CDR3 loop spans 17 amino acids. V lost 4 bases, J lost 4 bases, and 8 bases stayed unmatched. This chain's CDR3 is CASSPGQGAANNEKLFF. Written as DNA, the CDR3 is TGTGCCAGCAGCCCGGGACAGGGGGCCGCGAATAATGAAAAACTGTTTTTT.

CDR3 sequence reads: CASSFVGAGNTIYF. The CDR3 nucleotides read TGTGCCAGCAGCTTCGTGGGGGCGGGAAACACCATATATTTT. The genes are TRBV7-2 and TRBJ1-3, with D possibly being TRBD1 (6 bases). Germline V gene sequence: CDR1 SGHTA, CDR2 FQGNSA. The CDR3 covers 14 residues. The V gene lost 3 bases and the J gene lost 4 bases, with 10 bases spanning the gap.

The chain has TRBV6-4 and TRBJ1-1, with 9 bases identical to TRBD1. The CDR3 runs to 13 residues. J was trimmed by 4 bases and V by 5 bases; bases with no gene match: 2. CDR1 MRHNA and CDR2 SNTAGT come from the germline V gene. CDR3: CASSTTGGTEAFF. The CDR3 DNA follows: TGTGCCAGCAGTACGACAGGGGGCACTGAAGCTTTCTTT.